This entry concerns a single TCR beta chain. The target antigen is unknown. One base away lies a much larger clone, so this may be a sequencing read error. Trimming removed 1 base from V and 3 bases from J, with 1 base in between. This CDR3 has 11 amino acids. The germline V gene has CDR1 MNHEY and CDR2 SVGAGI. Time point meaning: sample taken at primary tumor resection. Unsorted whole RNA from tumor, nontumor lung or frozen PBMC underwent sequencing. The data are from a study of spatial heterogeneity in lung cancer. Study findings and constraints: At resection, ubiquitous expanded tumor TCRs appeared in blood more than at follow-up.

Via MiXCR, TCRdb re-called the 5' RACE reads, giving one row per CDR3 protein. This table holds under 100,000 distinct CDR3 sequences, 7.5% to 10% found once. The V call is TRBV6-5, the J call TRBJ2-7; D gene ambiguous. This sample comprised PBMCs, obtained at surgery. The sequence came from a male donor with early-stage non-small cell lung cancer. The CDR3 region has the DNA TGTGCCAGCAGTTACTACTACGAGCAGTACTTC. Translating gives CASSYYYEQYF.